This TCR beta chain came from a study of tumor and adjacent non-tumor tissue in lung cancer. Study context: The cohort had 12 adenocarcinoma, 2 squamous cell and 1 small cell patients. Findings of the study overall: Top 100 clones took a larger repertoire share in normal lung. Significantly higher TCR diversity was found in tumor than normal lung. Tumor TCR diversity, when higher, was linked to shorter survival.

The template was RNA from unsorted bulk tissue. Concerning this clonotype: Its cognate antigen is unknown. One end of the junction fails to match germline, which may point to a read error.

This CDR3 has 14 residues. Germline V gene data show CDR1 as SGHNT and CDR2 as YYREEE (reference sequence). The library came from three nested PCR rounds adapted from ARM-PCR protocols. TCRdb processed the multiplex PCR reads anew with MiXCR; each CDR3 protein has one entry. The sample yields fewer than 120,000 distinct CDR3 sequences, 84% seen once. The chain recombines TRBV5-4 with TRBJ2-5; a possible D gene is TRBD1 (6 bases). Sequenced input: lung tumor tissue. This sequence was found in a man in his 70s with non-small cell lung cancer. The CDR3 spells CDSRRGTSKETQYF. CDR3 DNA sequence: TGTGACAGCAGAAGAGGGACATCCAAAGAAACCCAGTACTTC.